The rows below give T cell receptor beta chains drawn from one sample of a study of radiotherapy plus CTLA-4 blockade in lung cancer. TCRdb's copy holds only in-frame clones and misses some; the assay was immunoSEQ multiplex PCR. The repertoire holds more than 40,000 clones, with roughly 73% as singletons. The sample in question was peripheral blood, obtained from a patient treated with radiotherapy plus ipilimumab. The receptors were sampled from a human donor with non-small cell lung cancer who had a complete response to radiotherapy plus ipilimumab. Each CDR3 is given with its conserved first and last residue. D genes are given only for firm matches. Only some rows state a clone size, as once, few, many or a class for expanded clones.

TRBJ1-1 | TRBV7-9 | - | TRBD1 | CASSLTGTANTEAFF | TGTGCCAGCAGTCTTACCGGGACAGCCAACACTGAAGCTTTCTTT
TRBJ2-3 | TRBV5-1 | - | TRBD1 | CASSTGQPTDTQYF | TGCGCCAGCAGCACGGGACAGCCCACAGATACGCAGTATTTT
TRBJ1-2 | TRBV5-1 | - | TRBD1 | CASSLGTGGGGYTF | TGCGCCAGCAGCCTAGGGACAGGGGGAGGCGGCTACACCTTC
TRBJ2-1 | TRBV25-1 | - | - | CASSFSRGNEQFF | TGTGCCAGCAGTTTTTCCAGGGGCAATGAGCAGTTCTTC
TRBJ2-2 | TRBV11-2 | - | - | CASSLVTGNTGELFF | TGTGCCAGCAGCTTAGTGACAGGGAACACCGGGGAGCTGTTTTTT
TRBJ2-3 | TRBV28 | - | - | CASSFGGSTDTQYF | TGTGCCAGCAGTTTCGGAGGATCCACAGATACGCAGTATTTT
TRBJ2-2 | TRBV2 | - | TRBD1 | CASTRDSYTGELFF | TGTGCCAGCACCCGGGACAGCTACACCGGGGAGCTGTTTTTT
TRBJ2-3 | TRBV2 | few | TRBD1 | CASSNDRGTDTQYF | TGTGCCAGCAGCAACGACAGGGGCACAGATACGCAGTATTTT
TRBJ2-5 | TRBV27 | - | TRBD1 | CASRMTRDRQETQYF | TGTGCCAGCAGGATGACCCGGGACAGACAAGAGACCCAGTACTTC
TRBJ2-3 | TRBV7-9 | - | TRBD1 | CASSLGTGTGLDTQYF | TGTGCCAGCAGCTTAGGTACAGGGACAGGCCTCGATACGCAGTATTTT
TRBJ2-1 | TRBV5-6 | - | TRBD2 | CASSLPPGLAGARYNEQFF | TGTGCCAGCAGCTTGCCACCGGGACTAGCGGGGGCGCGATACAATGAGCAGTTCTTC
TRBJ2-5 | TRBV7-7 | - | TRBD2 | CASSISGAGGKETQYF | TGTGCCAGCAGCATCTCCGGAGCGGGGGGAAAAGAGACCCAGTACTTC
TRBJ1-1 | TRBV7-8 | - | - | CASSLHGGGGLLNTEAFF | TGTGCCAGCAGCTTACATGGAGGGGGGGGATTGTTGAACACTGAAGCTTTCTTT
TRBJ1-2 | TRBV5-4 | - | TRBD1 | CASSLGDRPTGGYTF | TGTGCCAGCAGCTTGGGGGACAGGCCCACAGGTGGCTACACCTTC
TRBJ1-2 | TRBV2 | once | - | CASSTTRTVGDGYTF | TGTGCCAGCAGTACTACCCGGACAGTTGGGGATGGCTACACCTTC
TRBJ2-7 | TRBV7-9 | - | TRBD1 | CASSLGDRGGHEQYF | TGTGCCAGCAGCTTGGGGGACAGGGGAGGACACGAGCAGTACTTC
TRBJ1-2 | TRBV2 | - | TRBD1 | CASREDRANYGYTF | TGTGCCAGCAGGGAAGACAGGGCTAACTATGGCTACACCTTC
TRBJ2-1 | TRBV2 | once | TRBD1 | CASSITRDRLFF | TGTGCCAGCAGTATAACCCGGGACAGGCTGTTCTTC
TRBJ1-1 | TRBV18 | - | - | CASSPDRKNTEAFF | TGTGCCAGCTCACCAGACAGGAAGAACACTGAAGCTTTCTTT
TRBJ1-4 | TRBV6-1 | - | TRBD1 | CASSTGGVEKLFF | TGTGCCAGCAGCACAGGGGGAGTTGAAAAACTGTTTTTT
TRBJ1-1 | TRBV30 | - | - | CAWSPSWSENTEAFF | TGTGCCTGGAGTCCTTCTTGGAGCGAGAACACTGAAGCTTTCTTT
TRBJ2-7 | TRBV23-1 | - | - | CASRPGEAYEQYF | TGCGCCAGCCGGCCGGGAGAAGCTTACGAGCAGTACTTC
TRBJ2-1 | TRBV7-9 | few | TRBD2 | CASSSRASSGRDNEQFF | TGTGCCAGCAGCTCGAGGGCGTCTAGCGGGAGGGACAATGAGCAGTTCTTC
TRBJ2-5 | TRBV10-3 | once | - | CAISGTMKTQYF | TGTGCCATCAGTGGAACAATGAAGACCCAGTACTTC
TRBJ1-1 | TRBV27 | - | - | CASSLLSANTEAFF | TGTGCCAGCAGTTTACTCAGCGCAAACACTGAAGCTTTCTTT
TRBJ2-1 | TRBV9 | - | TRBD2 | CASSVVGTSAYNEQFF | TGTGCCAGCAGCGTAGTCGGGACTAGCGCCTACAATGAGCAGTTCTTC
TRBJ2-1 | TRBV15 | few | - | CATSREATIPGEQFF | TGTGCCACCAGCAGAGAGGCGACTATCCCCGGTGAGCAGTTCTTC
TRBJ2-2 | TRBV28 | - | TRBD1 | CASRPTGVPTGELFF | TGTGCCAGCAGGCCAACAGGGGTCCCCACCGGGGAGCTGTTTTTT
TRBJ2-7 | TRBV9 | - | TRBD2 | CASSPRLEGTSGYEQYF | TGTGCCAGCAGCCCCCGATTGGAAGGGACTAGCGGCTACGAGCAGTACTTC
TRBJ1-2 | TRBV6-6 | - | - | CASSPGRNYGYTF | TGTGCCAGCAGCCCGGGTAGAAACTATGGCTACACCTTC
TRBJ1-4 | TRBV10-3 | - | - | CAISEQENEKLFF | TGTGCCATCAGTGAGCAGGAAAATGAAAAACTGTTTTTT
TRBJ2-2 | TRBV7-3 | - | TRBD2 | CASSPFRAGETGELFF | TGTGCCAGCAGCCCCTTTCGAGCGGGGGAAACCGGGGAGCTGTTTTTT
TRBJ2-7 | TRBV6-5 | - | TRBD1 | CASSFLGQGLRQYF | TGTGCCAGCAGTTTCTTGGGACAGGGGTTGCGGCAGTACTTC
TRBJ1-5 | TRBV4-1 | - | - | CASSQLFRLNQPQHF | TGCGCCAGCAGCCAACTATTCAGACTCAATCAGCCCCAGCATTTT
TRBJ2-2 | TRBV13 | - | TRBD2 | CASSSETGLGYTGELFF | TGTGCCAGCAGCTCGGAAACGGGACTAGGCTACACCGGGGAGCTGTTTTTT
TRBJ2-1 | TRBV4-1 | - | - | CASSQEGGYNEQFF | TGCGCCAGCAGCCAAGAGGGAGGTTACAATGAGCAGTTCTTC
TRBJ2-7 | TRBV7-8 | - | TRBD1 | CASSLIRQGLVEQYF | TGTGCCAGCAGCTTAATTCGACAGGGTCTAGTCGAGCAGTACTTC
TRBJ2-1 | TRBV29-1 | - | - | CSVDISSGDEQFF | TGCAGCGTTGATATTAGCTCGGGGGATGAGCAGTTCTTC
TRBJ2-1 | TRBV4-1 | - | - | CASSQVDLVSYNEQFF | TGCGCCAGCAGCCAAGTTGACCTAGTCTCCTACAATGAGCAGTTCTTC
TRBJ1-2 | TRBV30 | few | TRBD1 | CAWQRTGVNYGYTF | TGTGCCTGGCAACGGACAGGGGTTAACTATGGCTACACCTTC
TRBJ2-7 | TRBV5-1 | - | - | CASSLGPGDYEQYF | TGCGCCAGCAGCTTGGGTCCGGGGGACTACGAGCAGTACTTC
TRBJ2-2 | TRBV6-1 | - | TRBD1 | CASSGRQGGTGELFF | TGTGCCAGCAGTGGGAGACAGGGTGGCACCGGGGAGCTGTTTTTT
TRBJ2-3 | TRBV7-2 | - | TRBD2 | CASSYVAGGRIRTQYF | TGTGCCAGCAGCTACGTAGCGGGGGGACGTATACGTACGCAGTATTTT
TRBJ1-2 | TRBV2 | once | - | CASRDISMSGYTF | TGTGCCAGCAGGGACATATCGATGAGTGGCTACACCTTC
TRBJ2-3 | TRBV27 | - | TRBD1 | CASSPGDRSTDTQYF | TGTGCCAGCAGTCCGGGGGACAGGAGCACAGATACGCAGTATTTT
TRBJ1-2 | TRBV5-1 | - | - | CASSLGRGGTNYGYTF | TGCGCCAGCAGCTTGGGCCGGGGGGGGACTAACTATGGCTACACCTTC
TRBJ1-2 | TRBV13 | - | - | CASSSSDRRVNYGYTF | TGTGCCAGCAGCTCAAGCGACAGGCGCGTTAACTATGGCTACACCTTC
TRBJ2-2 | TRBV18 | - | TRBD1 | CASSPTRTGASGGELFF | TGTGCCAGCTCACCGACCCGGACAGGGGCTTCGGGCGGGGAGCTGTTTTTT
TRBJ2-1 | TRBV19 | - | TRBD2 | CASRQRTSGSAGGEQFF | TGTGCCAGTAGGCAAAGGACTAGCGGGTCGGCAGGGGGTGAGCAGTTCTTC
TRBJ2-7 | TRBV2 | - | - | CASSDMGNPAYEQYF | TGTGCCAGCAGTGATATGGGCAATCCCGCCTACGAGCAGTACTTC